A single sample gave rise to the 27 T cell receptor beta chains below, sequenced in a study of long-term antiretroviral therapy in people with HIV. Run at survey level, the immunoSEQ assay was version v3.0. Repertoires were generated with immunoSEQ multiplex PCR, while TCRdb's copy carries only in-frame clones and drops some. Here the sample spans around 32,000 clones, around 89% being singletons. Source: unsorted PBMCs, taken 3.2 years before starting antiretroviral therapy. Receptors originate from a man aged 50-59 years with HIV.

This clone has more than one count but fewer than ten. The chain is built from TRBV6-1 and TRBJ2-2; D may be TRBD1 (6 bases). Germline V lookup: CDR1 MNHNS, CDR2 SASEGT. With 5 bases removed from V and 0 bases from J, the gap between germline ends came to 10 bases. This CDR3 comprises 15 residues. In nucleotides, the CDR3 is TGTGCCAGCAGTCCGGGACACGCGAACACCGGGGAGCTGTTTTTT. Translated, it gives CASSPGHANTGELFF.

The CDR3 DNA follows: TGTGCCAGCAGCACCGGGACTAGCGAGTGGTACCAAGAGACCCAGTACTTC. Protein product: CASSTGTSEWYQETQYF. The chain is built from TRBV5-4 and TRBJ2-5; TRBD2 matches 10 bases. Germline V CDR1 and CDR2: SGHNT, YYREEE (reference sequence). This CDR3 spans 17 amino acids. The trim removed 4 bases at V and 0 bases at J, leaving 9 bases unmatched.

The chain uses TRBV25-1 and TRBJ2-1, with D unresolved. V was shortened by 2 bases and J by 6 bases, with 11 bases between the two germline ends. Germline CDR1 and CDR2: MGHDK and SYGVNS. CDR3 length: 14 residues. The CDR3 bases are TGTGCCAGCAGTGAACAGGACGCTATCAATGAGCAGTTCTTC. Translated, it gives CASSEQDAINEQFF.

DNA of the CDR3: TGTGCCAGCAGTGAACTTAAGTTATCATTCTACGAGCAGTACTTC. Translation gives CASSELKLSFYEQYF. V gene TRBV6-1 combines with J gene TRBJ2-7; D is undetermined. V was shortened by 2 bases and J by 3 bases, with 14 bases between the two germline ends. The CDR3 totals 15 residues. Germline CDR1 and CDR2: MNHNS and SASEGT.

The chain joins TRBV7-3 to TRBJ2-7, with 10 nucleotides matching TRBD2. The trim removed 5 bases at V and 5 bases at J, leaving 9 bases unmatched. CDR1 and CDR2 (germline): SGHTA, FQGTGA. CDR3 length equals 15 residues. The CDR3 sequence is CASSVSPGLANEQYF. Here the CDR3 DNA reads TGTGCCAGCAGCGTAAGCCCGGGACTAGCGAACGAGCAGTACTTC. The full variable domain, in which reference TRBV7-3 and TRBJ2-7 provide the parts outside the CDR3, is GAGVSQTPSNKVTEKGKYVELRCDPISGHTALYWYRQSLGQGPEFLIYFQGTGAADDSGLPNDRFFAVRPEGSVSTLKIQRTERGDSAVYLCASSVSPGLANEQYFGPGTRLTVT.

This clone was found once. The chain combines TRBV29-1 with TRBJ2-1; D is possibly TRBD2 (6 bases). The germline V gene encodes CDR1 SQVTM and CDR2 ANQGSEA. The CDR3 is 11 residues long. V was trimmed by 6 bases and J by 10 bases, leaving 13 bases between them. The CDR3 loop reads CSVVTSPEQFF. The CDR3 DNA sequence: TGCAGCGTCGTGACTAGTCCAGAGCAGTTCTTC.

There are a few counts of this clone. The chain employs TRBV11-2 and TRBJ2-1, with TRBD2 matching 13 bases. V was pared by 5 bases and J by 4 bases, with 11 bases of the junction left unmatched. The length of the CDR3 is 18 residues. Germline CDR1 reads SGHAT; CDR2 reads FQNNGV. CDR3 region: CASSLVLPTSGRYNEQFF. The CDR3, as DNA: TGTGCCAGCAGCCTCGTTTTGCCGACTAGCGGGAGGTACAATGAGCAGTTCTTC.

The chain recombines TRBV7-9 with TRBJ2-7; D remains ambiguous. In germline, CDR1 is SEHNR, CDR2 FQNEAQ (reference sequence). The CDR3 runs to 13 residues. The V gene lost 2 bases and the J gene lost 4 bases, with 9 bases spanning the gap. The CDR3 DNA is TGTGCCAGCAGCTTACGACATGGGTACGAGCAGTACTTC. Protein product: CASSLRHGYEQYF.

V is TRBV5-1 and J is TRBJ2-7, with D possibly being TRBD1 (6 bases). CDR1 and CDR2 (germline): SGHRS, YFSETQ. The CDR3 has 15 amino acids. V was pared by 0 bases and J by 3 bases, with 13 bases between. This CDR3 reads CASSLGGGQIYEQYF. The CDR3 coding sequence is TGCGCCAGCAGCTTGGGGGGCGGACAGATCTACGAGCAGTACTTC.

This chain joins TRBV5-1 and TRBJ2-5; TRBD1 matches at 12 bases. Germline CDR1 reads SGHRS; CDR2 reads YFSETQ. V gave up 4 bases and J gave up 6 bases; unmatched junction bases: 10. CDR3 length: 16 amino acids. The CDR3 DNA is TGCGCCAGCAGCCGCCTGGGGACAGGGGGCGTCAAGACCCAGTACTTC. Translating it yields CASSRLGTGGVKTQYF.

This chain links TRBV6-5 with TRBJ1-6, with D perhaps TRBD1 (5 bases). V was trimmed by 7 bases and J by 9 bases, leaving 13 bases between them. The V gene's germline CDR1 is MNHEY and CDR2 SVGAGI. This CDR3 has 13 amino acids. For the CDR3, the DNA is TGTGCCAGCACTCCAGGGACTGGTTCACCCCTCCACTTT. Translated: CASTPGTGSPLHF.

The chain is built from TRBV5-6 and TRBJ1-2, with TRBD1 matching over 12 bases. The CDR3 totals 16 residues. Germline loops: CDR1 SGHDT, CDR2 YYEEEE. After removal of 2 bases from V and 6 bases from J, the junction contained 8 bases not matched to a gene. DNA for the CDR3: TGTGCCAGCAGCTTAGACGGGACAGGGGGCGCGGATGGCTACACCTTC. Residues: CASSLDGTGGADGYTF.

V and J are TRBV10-3 and TRBJ1-4; maybe TRBD1 (6 bases). V was cut by 8 bases and J by 4 bases, with 26 bases left in between. The CDR3 has 18 amino acids. The germline CDR1 and CDR2 sequences are ENHRY and SYGVKD. In DNA form, the CDR3 reads TGTGCCATCCGGTTCCAGGGGTCGCCTAGGAGGATTAATGAAAAACTGTTTTTT. Translation gives CAIRFQGSPRRINEKLFF.

V and J are TRBV5-1 and TRBJ2-7, with 7 bases aligning to TRBD1. V shed 4 bases and J 3 bases; nucleotides not matched to a gene: 10. Germline loops: CDR1 SGHRS, CDR2 YFSETQ. This CDR3 region has 15 residues. In nucleotides, the CDR3 is TGCGCCAGCAGCGTAGCCGGGACAGAGGGCTACGAGCAGTACTTC. Amino acid sequence: CASSVAGTEGYEQYF.

The V gene is TRBV6-6, the J gene TRBJ2-7; possibly TRBD2 for D (5 bases). V lost 7 bases and J lost 6, with 10 bases in between. The germline gives CDR1 MNHNY, CDR2 SVGAGI (reference sequence). This CDR3 is built from 11 residues. This chain's CDR3 is CASTGSFEQYF. CDR3 DNA sequence: TGTGCCAGCACGGGGTCTTTCGAGCAGTACTTC.

The CDR3 sequence is CASSPQGIEQYF. The CDR3 nucleotides read TGTGCCAGCAGCCCCCAGGGCATCGAGCAGTACTTC. The genes are TRBV7-9 and TRBJ2-7; weak D call: TRBD1 (5 bases). This CDR3 is 12 amino acids long. CDR1 SEHNR and CDR2 FQNEAQ come from the germline V gene (reference sequence). Trimming took 5 bases from V and 6 from J, leaving 11 bases between them.

V gene TRBV6-4 combines with J gene TRBJ1-1; D remains ambiguous. This CDR3 is built from 15 residues. The V and J ends lost 4 bases and 0 bases respectively, with 12 bases between them. CDR1 and CDR2 (germline): MRHNA, SNTAGT. The CDR3 loop reads CASSAWQSMNTEAFF. Here the CDR3 DNA reads TGTGCCAGCAGTGCGTGGCAGAGCATGAACACTGAAGCTTTCTTT.

CDR3 nucleotides: TGTGCCAGCAGTTTATATGTAGGGGACGTTCAGAATGAGCAGTTCTTC. Its translation: CASSLYVGDVQNEQFF. The chain joins TRBV27 to TRBJ2-1; D possibly matches TRBD1 or TRBD2 (5 bases each). Germline CDR1 and CDR2: MNHEY and SMNVEV (reference sequence). V was shortened by 1 base and J by 7 bases, with 17 bases between the two germline ends. The CDR3 covers 16 residues.

The genes are TRBV11-2 and TRBJ1-1, with D possibly TRBD1 on 5 matching bases. CDR1 and CDR2 from the germline V gene are SGHAT and FQNNGV. CDR3 length: 13 amino acids. V was cut by 3 bases and J by 10 bases, with 15 bases left in between. CDR3 bases: TGTGCCAGCAGCTTCGGGACTCAGAGGGGAGCTTTCTTT. Translating it yields CASSFGTQRGAFF.

The genes are TRBV4-3 and TRBJ2-1, with a weak D call TRBD2 (5 bases). The CDR3 sequence is 15 residues long. Germline loops: CDR1 LGHNA, CDR2 YSLEER. Trimming pared 0 bases from V and 6 bases from J, leaving 12 bases between. CDR3: CASSQDYAGGNEQFF. Written as DNA, the CDR3 is TGCGCCAGCAGCCAAGATTACGCGGGTGGCAATGAGCAGTTCTTC.

To note about this clone: Germline and junction disagree at one end, which may indicate a read error. This chain's CDR3 is CATSGEAASASPLHF. The CDR3 bases are TGTGCCACCAGCGGAGAGGCAGCCTCTGCTTCACCCCTCCACTTT. The chain combines TRBV15 with TRBJ1-6, with D unresolved. From germline, CDR1 is LNHNV and CDR2 YYDKDF (reference sequence). CDR3 length: 15 amino acids.

The V and J genes are TRBV6-6 and TRBJ2-5, with 8 bases aligning to TRBD1. Germline V lookup: CDR1 MNHNY, CDR2 SVGAGI (reference sequence). Trimming removed 6 bases from V and 1 base from J; junction bases left unmatched: 4. This CDR3 spans 14 amino acids. The CDR3 loop reads CASSLGTGQETQYF. CDR3 nucleotide sequence: TGTGCCAGCAGCCTCGGGACAGGCCAAGAGACCCAGTACTTC.

This clone occurred once. This rearrangement joins TRBV7-2 to TRBJ2-4; TRBD2 matches at 11 bases. CDR1 and CDR2 from the germline V gene are SGHTA and FQGNSA. The trim removed 5 bases at V and 4 bases at J, leaving 7 bases unmatched. CDR3 length: 16 amino acids. CDR3 amino acids: CASSKELAGEKNIQYF. Here the CDR3 DNA reads TGTGCCAGCAGCAAGGAACTAGCGGGGGAGAAAAACATTCAGTACTTC.

The rearrangement joins TRBV28 to TRBJ1-2; 8 bases line up with TRBD1. The junction had 7 bases not matched to a gene; V was cut back by 5 bases and J by 11 bases. The CDR3 contains 12 residues. The germline gives CDR1 MDHEN, CDR2 SYDVKM. In nucleotides, the CDR3 is TGTGCCAGCAGTCCCGACAGGGGTGTTTACACCTTC. It specifies CASSPDRGVYTF.

V gene TRBV19 combines with J gene TRBJ2-7; no clear D gene. Between the trimmed V and J ends, which lost 7 bases and 2 bases, there was a span of 15 bases. This CDR3 is 14 amino acids long. Germline lookup yields CDR1 LNHDA and CDR2 SQIVND (reference sequence). The CDR3 loop is CASTRDGRAYEQYF. The CDR3 DNA sequence: TGTGCCAGTACCAGAGACGGACGGGCCTACGAGCAGTACTTC.

This chain joins TRBV11-3 and TRBJ2-1; a possible D gene is TRBD2 (5 bases). This CDR3 is built from 13 residues. The germline CDR1 and CDR2 sequences are SGHNT and YENEEA. V lost 0 bases, J lost 13 bases, and 13 bases lay in between. CDR3 DNA: TGTGCCAGCAGCTTAGATTTGGCGGGCCGCCAGTTCTTC. The encoded protein is CASSLDLAGRQFF.

This chain uses TRBV6-1 with TRBJ2-7; TRBD2 agrees at 8 bases. With 9 bases clipped from V and 6 bases from J, the junction kept 16 bases outside the gene matches. The CDR3 loop spans 15 amino acids. CDR1 and CDR2 from the germline V gene are MNHNS and SASEGT. CDR3 nucleotides: TGTGCCAGTAAGAGGGCGGGGGGTCTGTCGGGCGAGCAGTACTTC. Amino acid sequence: CASKRAGGLSGEQYF.